The 14 T cell receptor beta chains given below trace back to one sample, sequenced in a study of T cells after yellow fever vaccination. Via MiXCR, TCRdb re-called the 5' RACE reads, giving one row per CDR3 protein. The table has about 340,000 distinct CDR3 sequences, more than 8.5% seen once. The sample was PBMCs, taken on the day of the first yellow fever vaccination. The receptors stem from a man aged 18 to 29 who received the YFV17D yellow fever vaccine.

This clonotype was seen a few times. This chain joins TRBV5-4 and TRBJ2-5; D possibly corresponds to TRBD1 (6 bases). V was clipped by 0 bases and J by 2 bases, with 8 bases between them. This CDR3 comprises 14 residues. Germline V lookup: CDR1 SGHNT, CDR2 YYREEE (reference sequence). CDR3 bases: TGTGCCAGCAGCTTGGGGACAGAACAAGAGACCCAGTACTTC. Residues: CASSLGTEQETQYF.

The chain uses TRBV4-1 and TRBJ2-1, with TRBD1 matching 9 bases. The CDR3 loop spans 16 amino acids. The germline V gene has CDR1 MGHRA and CDR2 YSYEKL. Trimming removed 0 bases from V and 4 bases from J; junction bases left unmatched: 4. Here the CDR3 DNA reads TGCGCCAGCAGCCAAGACCGGGACAGGGTTTACAATGAGCAGTTCTTC. Protein sequence: CASSQDRDRVYNEQFF.

V usage is TRBV7-8 and J usage is TRBJ1-2, with D hard to call. Germline V CDR1 and CDR2: SGHVS, FQNEAQ. This CDR3 has 12 residues. V shed 5 bases and J shed 13 bases, with 17 bases lying between them. The CDR3 protein is CASSPWQASCTF. CDR3 nucleotides: TGTGCCAGCAGCCCCTGGCAGGCGAGTTGCACCTTC.

The chain has TRBV10-2 and TRBJ2-5; maybe TRBD2 (7 bases). This CDR3 region has 17 residues. Germline CDR1 and CDR2: WSHSY and SAAADI. V was cut by 4 bases and J by 2 bases, with 20 bases left in between. CDR3 DNA: TGCGCCAGCAGTGTAGGGGTGGCGGGGGCCAATCAAGAGACCCAGTACTTC. Residues: CASSVGVAGANQETQYF.

The chain is built from TRBV9 and TRBJ1-2, with D perhaps matching TRBD1 (6 bases). Germline assignment: CDR1 SGDLS and CDR2 YYNGEE. V was shortened by 10 bases and J by 8 bases, with 15 bases between the two germline ends. This CDR3 has 11 amino acids. The CDR3 region is CAPTGAGGYTF. CDR3 DNA sequence: TGTGCCCCCACGGGGGCGGGCGGCTACACCTTC.

This clonotype has only a few counts. The chain combines TRBV20-1 with TRBJ2-5, with 9 bases that match TRBD2. The CDR3 is made up of 13 amino acids. J lost 5 bases, V lost 5 bases, and 6 bases had no gene match. The V gene's germline CDR1 is DFQATT and CDR2 SNEGSKA (reference sequence). The CDR3 is CSAPGTSWETQYF. CDR3 nucleotide sequence: TGCAGTGCTCCCGGGACTAGCTGGGAGACCCAGTACTTC.

This clonotype appeared a few times. The rearrangement uses TRBV29-1 and TRBJ2-7; 10 bases are shared with TRBD1. Germline CDR1 is SQVTM and CDR2 is ANQGSEA. Germline trimming cut 4 bases from V and 4 bases from J; bases unmatched to any gene: 7. There are 14 residues in the CDR3. CDR3 region: CSVVGDRGKYEQYF. The CDR3 nucleotides are TGCAGCGTTGTGGGGGACAGGGGAAAATACGAGCAGTACTTC.

The rearrangement links TRBV2 to TRBJ2-1, with D possibly called TRBD1 or TRBD2 (5 bases each). CDR3 length equals 20 residues. Trimming cost V 7 bases and J 3 bases, with 31 bases left between them. The germline CDR1 and CDR2 sequences are SNHLY and FYNNEI. The CDR3 protein is CASTDLGGPRDRLYYNEQFF. Written as DNA, the CDR3 is TGTGCCAGCACCGACCTTGGAGGACCCAGGGACCGACTTTACTACAATGAGCAGTTCTTC.

This clonotype was counted only a few times. The gene calls are TRBV7-9 and TRBJ1-1, with no clear D. Trimming took 4 bases from V and 7 from J, leaving 16 bases between them. From germline, CDR1 is SEHNR and CDR2 FQNEAQ (reference sequence). The CDR3 is 14 amino acids. The CDR3 loop is CASSSTDGEHEAFF. CDR3 DNA sequence: TGTGCCAGCAGCTCCACCGACGGGGAACATGAAGCTTTCTTT.

This clonotype was recorded a few times. The rearrangement joins TRBV28 to TRBJ2-5, with 8 bases matching TRBD1. Per the germline V gene, CDR1 is MDHEN and CDR2 is SYDVKM. This CDR3 contains 13 residues. Germline trimming cut 4 bases from V and 5 bases from J; bases unmatched to any gene: 3. This CDR3 is CASSSRGLETQYF. CDR3 bases: TGTGCCAGCAGTTCCAGGGGGCTTGAGACCCAGTACTTC.

In its sample, this clonotype was seen a few times. This sequence joins TRBV27 and TRBJ2-3; D ambiguous. The CDR3 totals 14 residues. Trimming shortened V by 5 bases and J by 7 bases, and 16 bases separated the two germline ends. The germline gives CDR1 MNHEY, CDR2 SMNVEV (reference sequence). The CDR3 sequence: CASSASLPAHTQYF. DNA of the CDR3: TGTGCCAGCAGTGCCTCACTCCCCGCCCATACGCAGTATTTT.

This clonotype was recorded at least ten times. This chain joins TRBV11-3 and TRBJ2-6; perhaps TRBD1 as D (6 bases). The CDR3 consists of 15 residues. Germline V gives CDR1 SGHNT, CDR2 YENEEA. Trimming shortened V by 5 bases and J by 0 bases, and 8 bases separated the two germline ends. CDR3 nucleotides: TGTGCCAGCAGCAAGGACAGCTCTGGGGCCAACGTCCTGACTTTC. Translation gives CASSKDSSGANVLTF.

The genes are TRBV5-1 and TRBJ1-4, with D hard to call. Per germline, CDR1 SGHRS and CDR2 YFSETQ. The CDR3 sequence is 13 residues long. Trimming removed 4 bases at V and 5 bases at J, with 9 bases between. This CDR3 reads CASSEGVNEKLFF. In nucleotides, the CDR3 is TGCGCCAGCAGCGAAGGTGTGAATGAAAAACTGTTTTTT.

This clonotype was recorded a few times. The gene calls are TRBV4-1 and TRBJ2-2, with TRBD1 matching 8 bases. The CDR3 loop spans 16 amino acids. CDR1 and CDR2 from the germline V gene are MGHRA and YSYEKL. V lost 2 bases, J lost 4 bases, and 6 bases stayed unmatched. The CDR3 loop reads CASSQIGQGPTGELFF. The DNA for the CDR3 is TGCGCCAGCAGCCAAATCGGACAGGGACCCACCGGGGAGCTGTTTTTT.